The 18 T cell receptor beta chains below all came from one sample that was sequenced in a study of CD8+CD57+ T cells in acquired aplastic anemia. For CDR3 and TCR beta VDJ profiling, genomic DNA was the template used. Via MiXCR, TCRdb re-called the reads, giving one row per CDR3 protein. The sample carries about 270,000 distinct CDR3 sequences, roughly 82% recorded once. For sequencing, patients were chosen who had shown expansion of CD8+CD57+ cells by flow cytometry. The sample was sorted CD4+, CD8+, or CD8+CD57+ T cells (not recorded which) from PBMCs. Receptors were obtained from a human donor with aplastic anemia.

This clonotype came up a few times. The V gene is TRBV13, the J gene TRBJ2-2; TRBD1 or TRBD2 may be the D gene (5 bases each). The CDR3 runs to 13 residues. Germline V gene lookup returns CDR1 PRHDT and CDR2 FYEKMQ (reference sequence). V lost 2 bases and J lost 6, with 7 bases in between. Here the CDR3 reads CASSLLGAGELFF. The CDR3, as DNA: TGTGCCAGCAGCTTATTGGGGGCCGGGGAGCTGTTTTTT. Complete variable domain (other parts from reference TRBV13 and TRBJ2-2): AAGVIQSPRHLIKEKRETATLKCYPIPRHDTVYWYQQGPGQDPQFLISFYEKMQSDKGSIPDRFSAQQFSDYHSELNMSSLELGDSALYFCASSLLGAGELFFGEGSRLTVL.

As to this clonotype: The junction shows a germline mismatch at one end, possibly a read error. The CDR3 DNA reads as TGTGCCACCAGCTGTGAAAGCGGGCAAGAGAGCCAGTACTTC. Protein sequence: CATSCESGQESQYF. The V and J genes are TRBV7-9 and TRBJ2-5; tentatively, D is TRBD2 (6 bases). The CDR3 is 14 residues long. CDR1 is SEHNR, CDR2 FQNEAQ, per germline (reference sequence).

The CDR3 region has the DNA TGTGCCAGTAGCATGGGGGAGGGGTGCTCCTACGAGCAGTACGTC. This gives the protein CASSMGEGCSYEQYV. The chain combines TRBV19 with TRBJ2-7; 7 bases line up with TRBD2. The CDR3 runs to 15 residues. Looked up from germline, CDR1 is LNHDA and CDR2 is SQIVND (reference sequence). J gave up 0 bases and V 6 bases, and 8 bases lay outside the gene matches.

A single count supports this clonotype. One end of the junction is discordant with germline, which a read error may explain. The chain uses TRBV2 and TRBJ2-3, with TRBD2 matching over 8 bases. This CDR3 has 14 residues. The V gene's germline CDR1 is SNHLY and CDR2 FYNNEI. CDR3 protein: CASSLAGSPNTQFF. The DNA for the CDR3 is TGTGCCAGCAGCTTAGCGGGAAGTCCCAATACGCAGTTTTTT.

This clonotype was detected a few times. The chain carries TRBV7-8 and TRBJ2-7, with D perhaps TRBD2 (5 bases). V was clipped by 0 bases and J by 4 bases, with 22 bases between them. CDR3 length: 18 amino acids. CDR1 and CDR2 (germline): SGHVS, FQNEAQ. The DNA of the CDR3 is TGTGCCAGCAGCTTAGCGGGAGATCCCGATACGCTGTATTACGAGCAGTACGTC. Protein product: CASSLAGDPDTLYYEQYV.

In the case of this clonotype: The conserved phenylalanine or tryptophan normally closing the CDR3 is absent here, so this likely arose from a read error. The DNA is omitted, as the CDR3 cannot be located on it reliably, and the CDR3 follows TCRdb's listing. The genes are TRBV7-8 and TRBJ2-1; the D call of TRBD2 is as the table states it, not checked on the DNA. Germline assignment: CDR1 SGHVS and CDR2 FQNEAQ. The CDR3 totals 13 residues, both ends included. This chain's CDR3 is CASSLTGGPDTYY.

The J gene is TRBJ1-1, the V gene TRBV9; TRBD1 aligns across 7 bases. Germline V gene sequence: CDR1 SGDLS, CDR2 YYNGEE. Unmatched junction bases numbered 14, after V lost 0 bases and J lost 12 bases. This CDR3 has 15 amino acids. The CDR3 DNA reads as TGTGCCAGCAGCGTAGGGGGACAGAGCACAGTTAAGCCTTTCTTT. It yields the protein CASSVGGQSTVKPFF.

Concerning this clonotype itself: Germline and junction disagree at one end, which may indicate a read error. V usage is TRBV7-9 and J usage is TRBJ2-3; 11 bases align to TRBD1. The CDR3 is 14 amino acids. Germline V gene lookup returns CDR1 SEHNR and CDR2 FQNEAQ (reference sequence). CDR3 nucleotides: TGTGCCAGCAGCCACCGGGACAGGGGGGATATGGCTACATTT. Translating gives CASSHRDRGDMATF.

The chain is built from TRBV7-8 and TRBJ2-3, with D hard to call. V lost 1 base, J lost 15 bases, and 20 bases lay in between. The CDR3 covers 14 residues. Per germline, CDR1 SGHVS and CDR2 FQNEAQ. CDR3 nucleotides: TGTGCCAGCAGCTTAGATGGAGCCGAGCATTACGTCTATTTT. Its protein product is CASSLDGAEHYVYF.

The CDR3 sequence: CASSPVLRQAYDFF. The DNA for the CDR3 is TGTGCCAGCAGCCCCGTACTTAGACAGGCCTATGATTTCTTT. The chain employs TRBV7-9 and TRBJ1-1; D possibly corresponds to TRBD1 (6 bases). The CDR3 consists of 14 residues. Trimming shortened V by 5 bases and J by 13 bases, and 23 bases separated the two germline ends. CDR1 SEHNR and CDR2 FQNEAQ come from the germline V gene (reference sequence).

This rearrangement joins TRBV7-2 to TRBJ2-7, with D possibly called TRBD1 or TRBD2 (5 bases each). From germline, CDR1 is SGHTA and CDR2 FQGNSA. There are 18 residues in the CDR3. The CDR3 region has the DNA TGTGCCAGCAGCTTTCGTTGGGGGACGAGCGCCTACAATTACGAGCGGTACGTC. Its translation is CASSFRWGTSAYNYERYV.

This clonotype has just a few counts. As the CDR3 is not closed by the conserved phenylalanine or tryptophan, this likely results from a read error. No DNA is shown, since the ends of the CDR3 on it are uncertain; the CDR3 is the one TCRdb lists. V is TRBV20-1 and J is TRBJ2-2; TRBD1 is the table's D call and was not checked against the DNA. The CDR3 has 9 residues if both end residues are counted. Germline assignment: CDR1 DFQATT and CDR2 SNEGSKA (reference sequence). CDR3 in amino acids: CSARERGFA.

The chain combines TRBV15 with TRBJ2-7; D might be TRBD1 (5 bases). Germline V gene lookup returns CDR1 LNHNV and CDR2 YYDKDF (reference sequence). This CDR3 spans 14 amino acids. V was pared by 10 bases and J by 5 bases, with 21 bases between. The CDR3 DNA is TGTGCCAGCAGTAGGGGCCCGAGTCAAGACGAGCAGTACTTC. Its translation: CASSRGPSQDEQYF.

Comments on this clonotype: At one boundary the junction diverges from the germline segment, which might be a read error. The chain uses TRBV7-2 and TRBJ1-1; TRBD1 matches at 7 bases. The CDR3 sequence is 15 residues long. Germline CDR1 and CDR2: SGHTA and FQGNSA. CDR3 residues: CASSFHPDGTAQAFF. DNA for the CDR3: TGTGCCAGCAGCTTTCATCCAGACGGGACAGCCCAAGCCTTCTTT.

The DNA of the CDR3 is TGTGCCAGCAGCTTCATGGGAGGGTCCGGGGAGCTGTTTCTCCACTTT. Translated, it gives CASSFMGGSGELFLHF. The chain recombines TRBV7-6 with TRBJ1-6; no clear D. Between the trimmed V and J ends, which lost 3 bases and 16 bases, there was a span of 25 bases. The CDR3 runs 16 residues. Germline assignment: CDR1 SGHVS and CDR2 FNYEAQ.

With respect to this clonotype: One junction end disagrees with the germline gene, perhaps due to a read error. The chain couples TRBV15 to TRBJ1-1; D is unclear. CDR3 size: 14 residues. Germline loops: CDR1 LNHNV, CDR2 YYDKDF (reference sequence). The CDR3 region is CATSDYSKNTEAYF. The CDR3 coding sequence is TGTGCCACCAGCGATTACAGCAAGAACACTGAAGCTTACTTT.

On this clonotype itself: A read error is likely, as this CDR3 ends without the conserved phenylalanine or tryptophan. The limits of the CDR3 on the DNA are not certain, so only TCRdb's listed CDR3 is given. V gene TRBV2 combines with J gene TRBJ1-1; TRBD1 reflects the table's D call only, with no check against the DNA. Germline assignment: CDR1 SNHLY and CDR2 FYNNEI. The CDR3 adds up to 15 amino acids, both ends counted. The CDR3 sequence is CASGDGLTDTNEFCP.

As for this clonotype: One end of the junction does not line up with germline, which may come from a read error. This sequence joins TRBV7-2 and TRBJ2-1; weak D call: TRBD2 (7 bases). Germline V gene sequence: CDR1 SGHTA, CDR2 FQGNSA. This CDR3 has 15 amino acids. The CDR3 DNA reads TGTGCCAGCAGCTCTACTGGCGGGGGCGAGCAGGAGCACTTCTTC. This gives the protein CASSSTGGGEQEHFF.